This TCR beta chain derives from a study of spatial heterogeneity in lung cancer. V dropped 3 bases and J dropped 14 bases, with 10 bases sitting between them. The CDR3 contains 10 residues. Only a few counts were recorded for this clonotype. The time point is: sample taken at primary tumor resection. Whole RNA, isolated from tumor, nontumor lung or frozen PBMC, was sequenced without prior sorting. There were roughly 72 donors, all of them untreated patients with early-stage non-small cell lung cancer. TCRdb independently ran MiXCR on the 5' RACE reads; one entry per CDR3 protein. The sample consists of 3,000 to 4,000 distinct CDR3 sequences, around two fifths of them appearing once.

The TCR originated in a male donor with early-stage non-small cell lung cancer. The chain couples TRBV23-1 to TRBJ2-5; no firm D call. TRBV23-1 is recorded as an ORF, its role being uncertain. Sequenced here: PBMCs, sampled at surgery. The CDR3 DNA follows: TGCGCCAGCAGTCACCGGGTCGCCTACTTC. It is translated as CASSHRVAYF.